The rows below give T cell receptor beta chains drawn from one sample of a study of OX40 agonist ivuxolimab in advanced cancers. Here immunoSEQ multiplex PCR was the method, and the copy in TCRdb shows in-frame clones only, minus some. The data hold 45,000 to 65,000 clones, with 85% to 90% observed a single time. Sequenced here: CD4+ or CD8+ T cells sorted from blood, sampled in a trial of the OX40 agonist ivuxolimab. These receptors were obtained from an adult with an advanced solid tumor such as melanoma, head and neck, liver or kidney cancer. Both conserved end residues are part of each CDR3. A D gene is named only where the DNA matches it firmly. The listing skips clone size in some rows; elsewhere it reads once, few, many or a size class.

V	size	D	J	DNA	CDR3
TRBV4-3	.	TRBD2	TRBJ2-3	TGCGCCAGCACCCAAGGGCTAGCGGTTACAGATACGCAGTATTTT	CASTQGLAVTDTQYF
TRBV5-1	once	TRBD2	TRBJ2-2	TGCGCCAGCAGCATGGGGAGGGTTGTCGACACCGGGGAGCTGTTTTTT	CASSMGRVVDTGELFF
TRBV2	.	TRBD1	TRBJ2-3	TGTGCCAGCAGCCTATCGGGACAGGATACAGATACGCAGTATTTT	CASSLSGQDTDTQYF
TRBV7-2	.	TRBD1	TRBJ2-7	TGTGCCAGCAGCGCGGGACAGGGTGGGTACGAGCAGTACTTC	CASSAGQGGYEQYF
TRBV18	.	.	TRBJ2-5	TGTGCCAGCTCACCGCGGGACCTCCAAGAGACCCAGTACTTC	CASSPRDLQETQYF
TRBV30	.	TRBD1	TRBJ2-7	TGTGCCTGGAGTGGTGCAGGGGGCCGGTACGAGCAGTACTTC	CAWSGAGGRYEQYF
TRBV28	.	.	TRBJ1-5	TGTGCCAGTACCCCGAGGGGGAAAAATCAGCCCCAGCATTTT	CASTPRGKNQPQHF
TRBV19	few	TRBD1	TRBJ1-3	TGTGCCAGTAGTTCCCGGACAGGGGGCGGCTCTGGAAACACCATATATTTT	CASSSRTGGGSGNTIYF
TRBV6-5	.	.	TRBJ2-1	TGTGCCAGCAGCAGTCGACGGATCCAGTTCTTC	CASSSRRIQFF
TRBV7-7	once	.	TRBJ2-5	TGTGCCAGCAGCTTAGACGGGAACCAAGAGACCCAGTACTTC	CASSLDGNQETQYF
TRBV9	.	.	TRBJ1-2	TGTGCCAGCAGCGTGGGCAGGGAAGGAGGCTACACCTTC	CASSVGREGGYTF
TRBV10-3	.	.	TRBJ2-1	TGTGCCATCAGTGCGGGGAGTGAGCAGTTCTTC	CAISAGSEQFF
TRBV7-2	.	TRBD1	TRBJ2-4	TGTGCCAGCAGCTCCGGTACAGGGGGCGGACAAAACATTCAGTACTTC	CASSSGTGGGQNIQYF
TRBV6-4	.	TRBD1	TRBJ1-3	TGTGCCAGCAGTGAGGGCAGGGGGTCTGGAAACACCATATATTTT	CASSEGRGSGNTIYF
TRBV5-4	few	.	TRBJ1-2	TGTGCCAGCAGCTTGGTGGCCGGCATTGGCTATGGCTACACCTTC	CASSLVAGIGYGYTF
TRBV12-5	.	.	TRBJ2-5	TGTGCTAGTGGTCCGGAGGGGGGGGCAGAGACCCAGTACTTC	CASGPEGGAETQYF
TRBV7-2	.	.	TRBJ1-5	TGTGCCAGCAGCTTAGAACCCGGAAGCAATCAGCCCCAGCATTTT	CASSLEPGSNQPQHF
TRBV18	once	.	TRBJ1-5	TGTGCCAGCTCACCCAGTTCGGGGAGCAATCAGCCCCAGCATTTT	CASSPSSGSNQPQHF
TRBV5-5	few	TRBD1	TRBJ2-5	TGTGCCAGCAGCTTGACGACAGGGGAGAGGCGGGAGACCCAGTACTTC	CASSLTTGERRETQYF
TRBV4-1	few	.	TRBJ1-2	TGCGCCAGCAGCCAAGGTGGCGGTAACTATGGCTACACCTTC	CASSQGGGNYGYTF
TRBV6-5	.	.	TRBJ1-1	TGTGCCAGCAGTAGACAGGTGGGGAACACTGAAGCTTTCTTT	CASSRQVGNTEAFF
TRBV5-5	.	.	TRBJ2-5	TGTGCCAGCAGCTTGGGCGTCGCTGAGACCCAGTACTTC	CASSLGVAETQYF
TRBV6-6	.	.	TRBJ2-7	TGTGCCAGCAGGGGCTACGCCTACGAGCAGTACTTC	CASRGYAYEQYF
TRBV10-3	.	.	TRBJ2-3	TGTGCCATCAAGGACAGATTTAGCACAGATACGCAGTATTTT	CAIKDRFSTDTQYF
TRBV10-2	.	TRBD2	TRBJ2-3	TGCGCCAGCAGAGTGCGGGAGGGCCTTAGGGATACGCAGTATTTT	CASRVREGLRDTQYF
TRBV7-2	.	.	TRBJ1-1	TGTGCCAGCAGACGGTCAGGGTTGGACACTGAAGCTTTCTTT	CASRRSGLDTEAFF
TRBV4-1	.	TRBD1	TRBJ2-1	TGCGCCAGCAGCCAAAGACAGGGCTACAATGAGCAGTTCTTC	CASSQRQGYNEQFF
TRBV6-6	.	.	TRBJ1-3	TGTGCCAGCATCGACAGTCCTGGAAACACCATATATTTT	CASIDSPGNTIYF
TRBV28	.	TRBD1	TRBJ1-2	TGTGCCAGCGGAACGCTGGTAGGGGGCGGCTACACCTTC	CASGTLVGGGYTF
TRBV4-1	.	.	TRBJ1-4	TGCGCCAGCAGCCAAGGCCGTAGGACGGCTGATCATGAAAAACTGTTTTTT	CASSQGRRTADHEKLFF
TRBV28	.	.	TRBJ1-1	TGTGCCAGCAGTTTAATAACCGGAAACACTGAAGCTTTCTTT	CASSLITGNTEAFF
TRBV29-1	.	TRBD1	TRBJ2-7	TGCAGCGTAGTAGGGACAGGGAACTACGAGCAGTACTTC	CSVVGTGNYEQYF
TRBV7-8	.	TRBD2	TRBJ2-5	TGTGCCAGCAGCCCTCGCGGTGGGCGGGGGTGGGAGACCCAGTACTTC	CASSPRGGRGWETQYF
TRBV7-2	.	.	TRBJ2-1	TGTGCCAGCAGCTTAGAAGGGAGCTCCTACAATGAGCAGTTCTTC	CASSLEGSSYNEQFF
TRBV27	.	TRBD1	TRBJ1-6	TGTGCCAGCAGCTCCAGGGACAGGGCTAATTCACCCCTCCACTTT	CASSSRDRANSPLHF
TRBV19	.	.	TRBJ2-5	TGTGCCAGTACCACGTGGGGGGCCGGGCAAGAGACCCAGTACTTC	CASTTWGAGQETQYF
TRBV5-6	.	TRBD1	TRBJ1-4	TGCGCCAGCAGCCGACAGGGGGAAGGTGAAAAACTGTTTTTT	CASSRQGEGEKLFF
TRBV18	.	.	TRBJ2-6	TGTGCCAGCTCACAACAAACTAAATCCTCTGGGGCCAACGTCCTGACTTTC	CASSQQTKSSGANVLTF
TRBV28	.	.	TRBJ1-1	TGTGCCAGCATCCCGAAGGGTACTGAAGCTTTCTTT	CASIPKGTEAFF
TRBV28	.	TRBD1	TRBJ1-4	TGTGCCAGCAGTTTATATCGGGATATTAGGGGGCCAACTAATGAAAAACTGTTTTTT	CASSLYRDIRGPTNEKLFF
TRBV30	.	.	TRBJ2-4	TGTGCCTGGAGTGTGTTAGCCAAAAACATTCAGTACTTC	CAWSVLAKNIQYF
TRBV7-2	.	.	TRBJ2-5	TGTGCCAGCAGCTTAGTGTGGGGGAGATCCGAGACCCAGTACTTC	CASSLVWGRSETQYF
TRBV19	once	TRBD1	TRBJ2-2	TGTGCCAGTAGTCAAACACCGTGGGACAGGGGGCACACCGGGGAGCTGTTTTTT	CASSQTPWDRGHTGELFF
TRBV5-1	.	.	TRBJ2-7	TGCGCCAGCAGCCTCAGGATCAACTCCTACGAGCAGTACTTC	CASSLRINSYEQYF
TRBV19	.	.	TRBJ1-2	TGTGCCAGTAGTAAAGACAGAACTATAGTCTACACCTTC	CASSKDRTIVYTF
TRBV14	.	TRBD2	TRBJ2-1	TGTGCCAGCAGCCAGGCTAGCGGGAGCTCCTACAATGAGCAGTTCTTC	CASSQASGSSYNEQFF
TRBV28	.	.	TRBJ1-1	TGTGCCAGCAGTTTAGGGCGGCTGAACACTGAAGCTTTCTTT	CASSLGRLNTEAFF
TRBV29-1	.	TRBD1	TRBJ2-1	TGCAGCGTCGGGACAGGGTATGACGAGCAGTTCTTC	CSVGTGYDEQFF
TRBV14	.	.	TRBJ1-4	TGTGCCAGCAGCCAAAGGAGCTTCGGTGAAAAACTGTTTTTT	CASSQRSFGEKLFF
TRBV4-2	.	TRBD1	TRBJ1-5	TGTGCCAGCAGCCTAGGGACAGACTATAGCAATCAGCCCCAGCATTTT	CASSLGTDYSNQPQHF
TRBV28	.	.	TRBJ2-7	TGTGCCAGCAGTTGGGGGCGTCAGGCCTACGAGCAGTACTTC	CASSWGRQAYEQYF
TRBV28	.	.	TRBJ1-5	TGTGCCAGCAACCTATCGCGCAATCAGCCCCAGCATTTT	CASNLSRNQPQHF
TRBV11-2	once	.	TRBJ1-1	TGTGCCAGCAGCTTATGGAGAGACACTGAAGCTTTCTTT	CASSLWRDTEAFF